Each of the 28 T cell receptor beta chains below was sequenced from the same sample in a study of radiation and T cells in renal cell carcinoma. Some clones are missing from TCRdb's copy, which holds only in-frame ones; the method was immunoSEQ multiplex PCR. The sample holds about 74,000 clones, 80% to 90% seen once. The time point: blood 4 weeks post-SBRT, at nephrectomy. Treatment noted: 15 Gy SBRT to primary tumor, nephrectomy 4 weeks later. This specimen was blood, taken from a patient whose treatment included radiotherapy and nephrectomy. Source of these receptors: a woman in her 70s with renal cell carcinoma.

The DNA for the CDR3 is TGTGCCAGTAGTCCGCGGGACAGGGTGTACGAGCAGTACTTC. Translating gives CASSPRDRVYEQYF. The chain employs TRBV19 and TRBJ2-7; TRBD1 matches at 9 bases. Germline V gene data show CDR1 as LNHDA and CDR2 as SQIVND (reference sequence). Trimming cost V 5 bases and J 4 bases; bases outside gene matches: 6. This CDR3 region has 14 residues. Filled out from reference TRBV19 and TRBJ2-7, the complete variable domain reads DGGITQSPKYLFRKEGQNVTLSCEQNLNHDAMYWYRQDPGQGLRLIYYSQIVNDFQKGDIAEGYSVSREKKESFPLTVTSAQKNPTAFYLCASSPRDRVYEQYFGPGTRLTVT.

This chain connects TRBV29-1 to TRBJ1-2; 7 nucleotides align to TRBD1. Germline V gene lookup returns CDR1 SQVTM and CDR2 ANQGSEA. Trimming removed 6 bases from V and 4 bases from J; junction bases left unmatched: 5. The CDR3 has 12 amino acids. CDR3 DNA: TGCAGCGTCGTGGACAGGTTCTATGGCTACACCTTC. This sequence encodes CSVVDRFYGYTF.

The chain combines TRBV7-2 with TRBJ1-2, with D possibly being TRBD1 (5 bases). The germline CDR1 and CDR2 sequences are SGHTA and FQGNSA. This CDR3 is 14 amino acids long. The V end was cut by 2 bases, the J end by 4 bases, with 11 bases between. In DNA, the CDR3 is TGTGCCAGCAGCTTAACTCAGGGACGCTATGGCTACACCTTC. It yields the protein CASSLTQGRYGYTF. The complete variable domain, with remaining parts taken from reference TRBV7-2 and TRBJ1-2, reads GAGVSQSPSNKVTEKGKDVELRCDPISGHTALYWYRQSLGQGLEFLIYFQGNSAPDKSGLPSDRFSAERTGGSVSTLTIQRTQQEDSAVYLCASSLTQGRYGYTFGSGTRLTVV.

V and J are TRBV14 and TRBJ2-1; no clear D gene. The CDR3 runs 15 residues. V shed 2 bases and J shed 0 bases, with 8 bases lying between them. Germline assignment: CDR1 SGHDN and CDR2 FVKESK. As DNA, the CDR3 is TGTGCCAGCAGCCAAAGAGATAACTCCTACAATGAGCAGTTCTTC. Protein sequence: CASSQRDNSYNEQFF. The whole variable domain, filled in from reference TRBV14 and TRBJ2-1, reads EAGVTQFPSHSVIEKGQTVTLRCDPISGHDNLYWYRRVMGKEIKFLLHFVKESKQDESGMPNNRFLAERTGGTYSTLKVQPAELEDSGVYFCASSQRDNSYNEQFFGPGTRLTVL.

The rearrangement uses TRBV13 and TRBJ2-1; the D gene is possibly TRBD1 (6 bases). Germline-derived CDR1 and CDR2 are PRHDT and FYEKMQ (reference sequence). There are 16 residues in the CDR3. V lost 0 bases to trimming and J lost 5 bases, with 14 bases between them. The CDR3 spells CASSLGVGRGNNEQFF. In DNA form, the CDR3 reads TGTGCCAGCAGCTTAGGGGTAGGAAGGGGGAACAATGAGCAGTTCTTC. Full variable domain (remainder filled in from reference TRBV13 and TRBJ2-1): AAGVIQSPRHLIKEKRETATLKCYPIPRHDTVYWYQQGPGQDPQFLISFYEKMQSDKGSIPDRFSAQQFSDYHSELNMSSLELGDSALYFCASSLGVGRGNNEQFFGPGTRLTVL.

The rearrangement uses TRBV9 and TRBJ2-3; 10 bases line up with TRBD2. This CDR3 comprises 15 residues. Germline CDR1 and CDR2: SGDLS and YYNGEE. Unmatched junction bases numbered 2, after V lost 0 bases and J lost 4 bases. CDR3: CASSVDSGGADTQYF. The CDR3 DNA reads TGTGCCAGCAGCGTAGACAGCGGGGGGGCAGATACGCAGTATTTT. Full variable domain (missing parts from reference TRBV9 and TRBJ2-3): DSGVTQTPKHLITATGQRVTLRCSPRSGDLSVYWYQQSLDQGLQFLIQYYNGEERAKGNILERFSAQQFPDLHSELNLSSLELGDSALYFCASSVDSGGADTQYFGPGTRLTVL.

V usage is TRBV27 and J usage is TRBJ2-6; 8 positions agree with TRBD1. The V and J ends lost 2 bases and 4 bases, in that order; junction bases with no gene match: 4. In germline, CDR1 is MNHEY, CDR2 SMNVEV (reference sequence). The CDR3 is 16 amino acids. The CDR3: CASSLGAGGGANVLTF. Here the CDR3 DNA reads TGTGCCAGCAGTTTAGGGGCAGGGGGCGGGGCCAACGTCCTGACTTTC.

J is TRBJ2-5 and V is TRBV14, with D possibly TRBD2 on 7 matching bases. The V gene lost 4 bases and the J gene lost 1 base, with 16 bases spanning the gap. The germline V gene encodes CDR1 SGHDN and CDR2 FVKESK. The CDR3 totals 16 residues. The CDR3 nucleotides are TGTGCCAGCAGCCCCGCGGGAAGGGGGGGCCAAGAGACCCAGTACTTC. This sequence encodes CASSPAGRGGQETQYF.

The count of this clone is one. The gene calls are TRBV27 and TRBJ2-3, with 7 bases fitting TRBD1. The CDR3 totals 15 residues. Germline values: CDR1 MNHEY, CDR2 SMNVEV (reference sequence). V lost 4 bases, J lost 0 bases, and 4 bases stayed unmatched. In DNA, the CDR3 is TGTGCCAGCAGTTCCGGACAGGAAAGCACAGATACGCAGTATTTT. The encoded protein is CASSSGQESTDTQYF.

The chain carries TRBV11-3 and TRBJ2-7, with D perhaps matching TRBD1 (5 bases). The germline CDR1 and CDR2 sequences are SGHNT and YENEEA. This CDR3 region has 13 residues. V shed 5 bases and J shed 6 bases, with 14 bases lying between them. CDR3 DNA sequence: TGTGCCAGCAGCCCTCCTTTAGGGGTCGAGCAGTACTTC. Translating it yields CASSPPLGVEQYF.

The V gene is TRBV5-1, the J gene TRBJ1-6; D remains unclear. This CDR3 is 13 amino acids long. Germline V lookup: CDR1 SGHRS, CDR2 YFSETQ. Trimming shortened V by 0 bases and J by 10 bases, and 8 bases separated the two germline ends. The CDR3 coding sequence is TGCGCCAGCAGCTTGGCCGGAAGGTCACCCCTCCACTTT. Amino acid sequence: CASSLAGRSPLHF.

The V call is TRBV28, the J call TRBJ1-2; tentatively, D is TRBD1 (5 bases). The germline V and J ends were trimmed by 7 bases and 7 bases, with 10 bases remaining between them. Germline lookup yields CDR1 MDHEN and CDR2 SYDVKM. The CDR3 has 11 amino acids. The CDR3, as DNA: TGTGCCAGCAAACTTCAGGGTGGCTACACCTTC. The encoded protein is CASKLQGGYTF.

The gene calls are TRBV7-9 and TRBJ2-7; 8 bases are a match to TRBD1. The CDR3 totals 17 residues. Germline V lookup: CDR1 SEHNR, CDR2 FQNEAQ (reference sequence). With 3 bases clipped from V and 5 bases from J, the junction kept 15 bases outside the gene matches. CDR3: CASSFKPLPGQGHEQYF. Here the CDR3 DNA reads TGTGCCAGCAGCTTCAAACCTCTACCCGGACAGGGCCACGAGCAGTACTTC.

The rearrangement uses TRBV5-1 and TRBJ1-1; 8 positions match TRBD1. Per germline, CDR1 SGHRS and CDR2 YFSETQ. Losses at the gene ends were 4 bases for V and 4 bases for J; bases not matched to a gene: 6. There are 14 residues in the CDR3. The CDR3 region has the DNA TGCGCCAGCAGCCGAGACAGGGGCACCACTGAAGCTTTCTTT. It specifies CASSRDRGTTEAFF.

This clone was detected once. The rearrangement links TRBV6-1 to TRBJ2-5; D not resolved. CDR1 is MNHNS, CDR2 SASEGT, per germline. Trimming cost V 2 bases and J 2 bases, with 6 bases left between them. This CDR3 contains 13 residues. CDR3 DNA: TGTGCCAGCAGTGAATTGCGACAAGAGACCCAGTACTTC. Protein sequence: CASSELRQETQYF.

The CDR3, as DNA: TGTGCCAGCAGCGCCCGATTGGGGGGGGGACTTTACAATGAGCAGTTCTTC. It yields the protein CASSARLGGGLYNEQFF. V gene TRBV9 combines with J gene TRBJ2-1, with TRBD2 identical over 7 bases. The CDR3 is 17 amino acids. From germline, CDR1 is SGDLS and CDR2 YYNGEE. Trimming took 3 bases from V and 4 from J; bases not matched to a gene: 13.

The gene calls are TRBV14 and TRBJ2-3, with TRBD2 as a possible D gene (5 bases). V was pared by 1 base and J by 1 base, with 12 bases between. In germline, CDR1 is SGHDN, CDR2 FVKESK. This CDR3 has 16 residues. This CDR3 reads CASSQAGYPGTDTQYF. The DNA of the CDR3 is TGTGCCAGCAGCCAAGCGGGGTACCCGGGCACAGATACGCAGTATTTT.

The chain joins TRBV5-4 to TRBJ1-2; D is possibly TRBD1 (5 bases). Trimming shortened V by 0 bases and J by 4 bases, and 13 bases separated the two germline ends. The V gene's germline CDR1 is SGHNT and CDR2 YYREEE (reference sequence). This CDR3 is built from 15 residues. In DNA form, the CDR3 reads TGTGCCAGCAGCTTGGATAGGGACTGGGTCTATGGCTACACCTTC. Translated, it gives CASSLDRDWVYGYTF.

CDR3 DNA sequence: TGTGCCAGCAGCTTAGCGGGGGCGAGCACAGATACGCAGTATTTT. Encoded protein: CASSLAGASTDTQYF. The V gene is TRBV7-8, the J gene TRBJ2-3; D perhaps matches TRBD1 (6 bases). CDR3 size: 15 residues. V dropped 0 bases and J dropped 0 bases, with 7 bases sitting between them. CDR1 SGHVS and CDR2 FQNEAQ come from the germline V gene. Combining the CDR3 with reference TRBV7-8 and TRBJ2-3 gives the whole variable domain GAGVSQSPRYKVAKRGQDVALRCDPISGHVSLFWYQQALGQGPEFLTYFQNEAQLDKSGLPSDRFFAERPEGSVSTLKIQRTQQEDSAVYLCASSLAGASTDTQYFGPGTRLTVL.

The chain uses TRBV5-1 and TRBJ2-1, with D possibly TRBD2 on 5 matching bases. From germline, CDR1 is SGHRS and CDR2 YFSETQ. The CDR3 loop spans 17 amino acids. Trimming took 0 bases from V and 0 from J, leaving 13 bases between them. The CDR3 DNA reads TGCGCCAGCAGCTTGGAAGGTAGCGCGAGCTCCTACAATGAGCAGTTCTTC. Protein product: CASSLEGSASSYNEQFF.

V is TRBV7-3 and J is TRBJ2-5; the match to TRBD2 covers 9 bases. The CDR3 extends over 15 amino acids. Trimming removed 3 bases from V and 2 bases from J; junction bases left unmatched: 4. Germline V gene data show CDR1 as SGHTA and CDR2 as FQGTGA. The CDR3 spells CASSFASGVQETQYF. The CDR3 DNA reads as TGTGCCAGCAGCTTCGCTAGCGGGGTACAAGAGACCCAGTACTTC.

In this sample, this clone turned up once. The CDR3 protein is CASSPGLFTDTQYF. The CDR3, as DNA: TGCGCCAGCAGCCCTGGACTCTTCACAGATACGCAGTATTTT. V is TRBV4-1 and J is TRBJ2-3, with D possibly TRBD2 on 5 matching bases. CDR1 is MGHRA, CDR2 YSYEKL, per germline. The CDR3 covers 14 residues. Trimming pared 4 bases from V and 2 bases from J, leaving 10 bases between.

As for this clone: This sample also contains other DNA sequences that code for the same CDR3. The rearrangement links TRBV2 to TRBJ1-4, with TRBD1 as a possible D gene (5 bases). V lost 1 base and J lost 0, with 6 bases in between. Germline V gene data show CDR1 as SNHLY and CDR2 as FYNNEI. The CDR3 sequence is 15 residues long. The CDR3 nucleotides read TGTGCCAGCAGTGAAGTAGGGGCAACTAATGAAAAACTGTTTTTT. This sequence encodes CASSEVGATNEKLFF.

The rearrangement joins TRBV6-6 to TRBJ2-7, with TRBD2 identical over 8 bases. Germline CDR1 reads MNHNY; CDR2 reads SVGAGI (reference sequence). CDR3 length: 15 residues. The trim removed 5 bases at V and 2 bases at J, leaving 8 bases unmatched. The DNA of the CDR3 is TGTGCCAGCAGTCACGGGGGGGATTCCCCCTACGAGCAGTACTTC. Its protein is CASSHGGDSPYEQYF.

This rearrangement joins TRBV6-6 to TRBJ1-2, with D unresolved. CDR1 is MNHNY, CDR2 SVGAGI, per germline (reference sequence). V was trimmed by 2 bases and J by 3 bases, leaving 7 bases between them. The CDR3 extends over 13 amino acids. CDR3: CASSYVGYYGYTF. The CDR3 DNA sequence: TGTGCCAGCAGTTACGTGGGGTACTATGGCTACACCTTC.

This clone was seen only once. The chain uses TRBV5-4 and TRBJ1-6; D unresolved. Looked up from germline, CDR1 is SGHNT and CDR2 is YYREEE (reference sequence). V lost 0 bases and J 9 bases, leaving 7 bases between the germline ends. This CDR3 region has 13 residues. Here the CDR3 DNA reads TGTGCCAGCAGCTTGGTTAGGTCTTCACCCCTCCACTTT. Protein sequence: CASSLVRSSPLHF.

The genes are TRBV5-1 and TRBJ2-3, with 8 bases matching TRBD2. There are 14 residues in the CDR3. Germline CDR1 is SGHRS and CDR2 is YFSETQ. V shed 4 bases, J shed 6 bases, and the junction held 7 bases outside the gene matches. For the CDR3, the DNA is TGCGCCAGCAGCGCCGGGGGGGCCAGGGATACGCAGTATTTT. This translates into CASSAGGARDTQYF.

V gene TRBV10-3 combines with J gene TRBJ1-2, with a possible D match to TRBD1 (5 bases). The germline V gene encodes CDR1 ENHRY and CDR2 SYGVKD. The CDR3 extends over 14 amino acids. Trimming removed 2 bases at V and 8 bases at J, with 15 bases between. The CDR3 nucleotides are TGTGCCATCAGTGAGGGCAGGGCCCAGGAAGGCTACACCTTC. This codes for CAISEGRAQEGYTF.